This T cell receptor (beta chain) was identified in a study of blood T cell repertoires in COVID-19. Study overall: Acute-phase and convalescent COVID-19 samples originated in the United States, Italy and Spain. T cells, B-cell-depleted T cells, or PBMCs provided the cDNA or gDNA that served as material.

Membership in each cohort depended on participant-reported clinical history. Per the original data handling: It was from reference gene primer amplification that nucleated cell counts were estimated. Some clones are missing from TCRdb's copy, which holds only in-frame ones; the method was immunoSEQ multiplex PCR. V, J and clone size are taken as reported in that table, and D and trimming were inferred from the DNA itself. This sample has about 270,000 clones, with around 89% found just once. The CDR3 has 16 amino acids. Germline CDR1 reads SGHVS; CDR2 reads FQNEAQ. V shed 2 bases, J shed 2 bases, and the junction held 5 bases outside the gene matches.

The chain has TRBV7-8 and TRBJ2-1; 8 bases match TRBD2. The sequence was collected from a woman aged 25-40 years with acute COVID-19. The sequenced sample was PBMCs or T cells enriched from blood (not recorded which). The CDR3 reads CASSLKRTSPYNEQFF. Written as DNA, the CDR3 is TGTGCCAGCAGCTTAAAAAGGACTAGCCCCTACAATGAGCAGTTCTTC.